This entry concerns a single T cell receptor beta chain. Its antigen is not known. The CDR3 length is 14 residues. In germline, CDR1 is SGHAT, CDR2 FQNNGV. Trimming removed 1 base from V and 7 bases from J; junction bases left unmatched: 4. This sample was included in a study of shared clonotypes between healthy human individuals. Study in general: Contributing individuals were two females and a few males aged 18 to 49. Findings and limits, study-wide: Estimated richness was generally greater in naive than memory subsets. Several donors showed sharing of about 4.6% of naive CD4 clonotypes.

TCRdb keeps only in-frame clones here, not all; method: immunoSEQ multiplex PCR. The table lists 1,400,000 or so clones, about 98.5% of them singletons, with approximately 0.4% in the top ten. Only Caucasian adults living in Nashville, Tennessee made up the donor group. This clonotype originated in a man aged 30 to 45 in good health. The V call is TRBV11-2, the J call TRBJ2-5, with 9 bases that match TRBD2. Specimen: naive CD4+ T cells sorted from blood. Noted subset: CD45RA+ positively selected. The CDR3 region is CASSLGGRVLTQYF. In DNA, the CDR3 is TGTGCCAGCAGCTTAGGCGGGAGGGTGTTGACCCAGTACTTC.